These 22 T cell receptor beta chains were all obtained from the same sample, sequenced in a study of regulatory T cells in long-lasting Graves disease. Noted time point: newly diagnosed GD, antithyroid drugs for less than 3 months. Preparation of the TCR library used RNA extracted from PBMCs. The TCR beta library used iRepertoire HTBI primers with Arm-PCR amplification of CDR3. Via MiXCR, TCRdb re-called the multiplex PCR reads, giving one row per CDR3 protein. The data hold hundreds of thousands of distinct CDR3 sequences, with roughly 13% observed a single time. Separately, the same data were catalogued under a study of T cells in Graves' hyperthyroidism and ophthalmopathy.

The input for sequencing was peripheral blood mononuclear cells (PBMCs), taken at new diagnosis, from a patient treated with antithyroid drugs. These TCRs come from a man aged 30 to 45 with Graves disease.

Ten or more counts support this clonotype. The CDR3 reads CASSSGTSTNYEQYF. The CDR3 DNA is TGTGCCAGCAGTTCCGGGACTAGCACGAACTACGAGCAGTACTTC. This chain joins TRBV6-5 and TRBJ2-7, with 9 bases aligning to TRBD2. Germline V gene sequence: CDR1 MNHEY, CDR2 SVGAGI. The CDR3 spans 15 residues. The V and J ends lost 4 bases and 3 bases, in that order; junction bases with no gene match: 7.

This clonotype was observed at least ten times. The chain has TRBV20-1 and TRBJ2-7; 10 bases line up with TRBD1. V shed 6 bases, J shed 7 bases, and the junction held 6 bases outside the gene matches. CDR3 size: 12 residues. CDR1 is DFQATT, CDR2 SNEGSKA, per germline (reference sequence). The CDR3 bases are TGCAGTGCAAGACAGGGGGCGCGAGAGCAGTACTTC. The encoded protein is CSARQGAREQYF.

The rearrangement links TRBV6-5 to TRBJ2-3, with 13 bases aligning to TRBD2. The CDR3 extends over 16 amino acids. V was clipped by 0 bases and J by 11 bases; unmatched bases: 8. Germline V gives CDR1 MNHEY, CDR2 SVGAGI. The CDR3 sequence: CASSYSGLAGFGQQYF. DNA for the CDR3: TGTGCCAGCAGTTACTCGGGACTAGCGGGGTTTGGGCAGCAGTATTTT.

The chain joins TRBV6-1 to TRBJ1-6, with TRBD1 as a possible D gene (6 bases). V shed 11 bases and J shed 6 bases, with 17 bases lying between them. The length of the CDR3 is 14 residues. Germline V gene sequence: CDR1 MNHNS, CDR2 SASEGT. CDR3 DNA: TGTGCCGGCGGCGGGGGGCAGGGTAATTCACCCCTCCACTTT. It specifies CAGGGGQGNSPLHF.

This clonotype appeared a few times. This rearrangement joins TRBV29-1 to TRBJ2-7; TRBD2 agrees at 8 bases. Germline V gene lookup returns CDR1 SQVTM and CDR2 ANQGSEA. This CDR3 region has 16 residues. The V and J ends lost 7 bases and 0 bases, in that order; junction bases with no gene match: 14. This chain's CDR3 is CSAGGGGAGHSYEQYF. In DNA form, the CDR3 reads TGCAGCGCCGGGGGGGGGGGTGCAGGACACTCCTACGAGCAGTACTTC.

This clonotype appeared a few times. J is TRBJ1-6 and V is TRBV12-3 or TRBV12-4, with D perhaps matching TRBD1 (6 bases). The CDR3 runs 15 residues. The germline V and J ends were trimmed by 3 bases and 3 bases, with 9 bases remaining between them. The CDR3 nucleotides read TGTGCCAGCAGTTTTAGCAGGGGCTATAATTCACCCCTCCACTTT. Its translation is CASSFSRGYNSPLHF.

A word on this clonotype: This may be a read error: a much more frequent sequence differs by one nucleotide. The missing conserved phenylalanine or tryptophan at the end of this CDR3 makes a read error likely. The J gene is TRBJ2-7, the V gene TRBV9; TRBD1 matches 9 bases. This CDR3 is 15 amino acids long. Looked up from germline, CDR1 is SGDLS and CDR2 is YYNGEE. Trimming removed 4 bases from V and 7 bases from J; junction bases left unmatched: 12. CDR3 bases: TGTGCCAGCAGCCCCCGGGACAGGGCGATGGGGGAGCAGTACATC. Its protein product is CASSPRDRAMGEQYI.

This clonotype was detected only a few times. The chain joins TRBV18 to TRBJ2-1; 9 bases match TRBD1. Germline trimming cut 5 bases from V and 8 bases from J; bases unmatched to any gene: 7. Germline assignment: CDR1 KGHSH and CDR2 LQKENI. The CDR3 is made up of 14 amino acids. CDR3 coding DNA: TGTGCCAGCTCAGATAACAGGGGGCCCGATGAGCAGTTCTTC. Its translation: CASSDNRGPDEQFF.

A word on this clonotype: This may stem from a read error, because a much larger clone lies one nucleotide away. The chain uses TRBV11-1 and TRBJ2-1; 8 positions match TRBD2. Germline values: CDR1 SGHAT, CDR2 FQDESV (reference sequence). The CDR3 runs 14 residues. V shed 1 base and J 5 bases; nucleotides not matched to a gene: 1. This CDR3 reads CASSLVLADNEQFF. The CDR3 DNA is TGTGCCAGCAGCTTAGTACTAGCGGACAATGAGCAGTTCTTC.

This clonotype was counted many times. The rearrangement uses TRBV20-1 and TRBJ2-5; D is undetermined. V lost 5 bases and J lost 5, with 12 bases in between. The V gene's germline CDR1 is DFQATT and CDR2 SNEGSKA (reference sequence). The CDR3 consists of 12 residues. CDR3 residues: CSASRTGETQYF. The DNA of the CDR3 is TGCAGTGCTTCAAGAACCGGGGAGACCCAGTACTTC.

This clonotype showed up many times. The DNA for the CDR3 is TGTGCCAGCAGCTTCTGGGACAGGGAAGCCAAAAACATTCAGTACTTC. Translating gives CASSFWDREAKNIQYF. The chain recombines TRBV7-9 with TRBJ2-4; 9 nucleotides match TRBD1. The ends lost 3 bases at V and 0 bases at J; junction bases unmatched: 3. The CDR3 extends over 16 amino acids. Germline CDR1 reads SEHNR; CDR2 reads FQNEAQ (reference sequence).

This clonotype was counted a few times. A junction end diverges from the germline sequence, so it may reflect a read error. The genes are TRBV27 and TRBJ1-3; D gene ambiguous. The CDR3 covers 13 residues. Looked up from germline, CDR1 is MNHEY and CDR2 is SMNVEV (reference sequence). This CDR3 is CASSFNSGSTIYF. CDR3 DNA: TGTGCCAGCAGTTTTAACTCTGGAAGCACCATATATTTT.

This clonotype has ten or more counts. The genes are TRBV5-4 and TRBJ2-5; D may be TRBD2 (7 bases). V dropped 4 bases and J dropped 5 bases, with 12 bases sitting between them. CDR1 is SGHNT, CDR2 YYREEE, per germline (reference sequence). This CDR3 is built from 13 residues. The CDR3 spells CASSGRGLETQYF. The CDR3 region has the DNA TGTGCCAGCAGCGGGCGGGGGCTCGAGACCCAGTACTTC.

Concerning this clonotype: Possible read error: a much larger clone is one base away. The chain uses TRBV12-5 and TRBJ2-4; 8 bases agree with TRBD1. The CDR3 length is 15 residues. Trimming at V came to 1 base and at J to 4 bases, leaving 3 bases not matched to a gene. Germline lookup yields CDR1 LGHNT and CDR2 FRNRAP. CDR3 sequence (DNA): TGTGCTAGTGGTTTGGGACAGGGGCAGAAAAACATTCAGTACTTC. Translation: CASGLGQGQKNIQYF.

This clonotype was detected only a few times. The V and J genes are TRBV27 and TRBJ2-3; TRBD2 agrees at 13 bases. Germline V gives CDR1 MNHEY, CDR2 SMNVEV (reference sequence). Unmatched junction bases numbered 5, after V lost 8 bases and J lost 0 bases. The CDR3 runs 16 residues. In DNA, the CDR3 is TGTGCCAGCGTGGGACTAGCGGGATATAGCACAGATACGCAGTATTTT. This translates into CASVGLAGYSTDTQYF.

This clonotype occurred many times. The rearrangement uses TRBV27 and TRBJ2-3, with 9 bases matching TRBD1. The ends lost 5 bases at V and 3 bases at J; junction bases unmatched: 3. The germline CDR1 and CDR2 sequences are MNHEY and SMNVEV (reference sequence). The CDR3 is made up of 14 amino acids. The CDR3 DNA sequence: TGTGCCAGCAGTAACAGGGGGCGGACAGATACGCAGTATTTT. Protein sequence: CASSNRGRTDTQYF.

V usage is TRBV24-1 and J usage is TRBJ2-5; the D is unclear. From germline, CDR1 is KGHDR and CDR2 SFDVKD. This CDR3 has 11 residues. Between the trimmed V and J ends, which lost 3 bases and 7 bases, there was a span of 5 bases. CDR3 DNA: TGTGCCACCAGTGATCGCGGGACCCAGTACTTC. Protein: CATSDRGTQYF.

This clonotype turned up a few times. This rearrangement joins TRBV2 to TRBJ2-7; D is uncertain. The length of the CDR3 is 16 residues. CDR1 SNHLY and CDR2 FYNNEI come from the germline V gene. Trimming cost V 2 bases and J 6 bases, with 20 bases left between them. The CDR3 bases are TGTGCCAGCAGTGAATTGGGCCCCACCGCACCCAGCGAGCAGTACTTC. Translated, it gives CASSELGPTAPSEQYF.

This clonotype occurred a few times. The V gene is TRBV28, the J gene TRBJ2-7; D gene unclear. Trimming shortened V by 3 bases and J by 5 bases, and 5 bases separated the two germline ends. The germline V gene encodes CDR1 MDHEN and CDR2 SYDVKM. This CDR3 region has 11 residues. In nucleotides, the CDR3 is TGTGCCAGCAGTTTCGAAGACGAGCAGTACTTC. It specifies CASSFEDEQYF.

The V gene is TRBV19, the J gene TRBJ2-7, with unresolved D. V dropped 3 bases and J dropped 0 bases, with 9 bases sitting between them. Germline V CDR1 and CDR2: LNHDA, SQIVND (reference sequence). The CDR3 spans 14 residues. The DNA of the CDR3 is TGTGCCAGTAGTATGGTGTCACACTCCTACGAGCAGTACTTC. It encodes CASSMVSHSYEQYF. Looking up the rest from reference TRBV19 and TRBJ2-7 gives the full variable domain: DGGITQSPKYLFRKEGQNVTLSCEQNLNHDAMYWYRQDPGQGLRLIYYSQIVNDFQKGDIAEGYSVSREKKESFPLTVTSAQKNPTAFYLCASSMVSHSYEQYFGPGTRLTVT.

There are many counts of this clonotype. J is TRBJ1-2 and V is TRBV27, with unresolved D. In germline, CDR1 is MNHEY, CDR2 SMNVEV (reference sequence). Trimming pared 4 bases from V and 7 bases from J, leaving 13 bases between. The CDR3 consists of 13 residues. The CDR3 protein is CASSWGGIGGYTF. In nucleotides, the CDR3 is TGTGCCAGCAGTTGGGGAGGGATCGGTGGCTACACCTTC.

At least ten counts were recorded for this clonotype. The chain links TRBV12-3 or TRBV12-4 to TRBJ1-5; D is uncertain. Trimming removed 5 bases from V and 6 bases from J, with 11 bases in between. The CDR3 spans 13 residues. The CDR3, as DNA: TGTGCCAGCAGTCTTACCCGGACTCAGCCCCAGCATTTT. Translation gives CASSLTRTQPQHF.